Listed below are T cell receptor beta chains from one sample, sequenced in a study of T cells in Graves' hyperthyroidism and ophthalmopathy. MiXCR, applied by TCRdb to the multiplex PCR reads, yields one record per CDR3 protein. The sample has around 620,000 distinct CDR3 sequences; approximately 15% are singletons. Material for sequencing was blood. These receptors all stem from a woman younger than 35 with Graves' ophthalmopathy. Both conserved end residues are part of each CDR3. The order of the fields is V gene, J gene, D gene, clone size, CDR3 DNA, CDR3 protein. The D gene is left open where the match is weak. For some rows the clone size is stated as once, few or many, or as a class when expanded; others skip it.

v_gene: TRBV30
j_gene: TRBJ2-7
d_gene: .
abundance: few
CDR3nt: TGTGCCTGGAGCGCGGCCGCCTACGAGCAGTACTTC
CDR3aa: CAWSAAAYEQYF

v_gene: TRBV9
j_gene: TRBJ2-7
d_gene: .
abundance: many
CDR3nt: TGTGCCAGCAGCGTAGGAGGCGGGATCTCCTACGAGCAGTACTTC
CDR3aa: CASSVGGGISYEQYF

v_gene: TRBV2
j_gene: TRBJ2-1
d_gene: TRBD2
abundance: many
CDR3nt: TGTGCCAGCAGTGAAACCCGACCGACTTTAGCGGGACCTTGGGGGAATGAGCAGTTCTTC
CDR3aa: CASSETRPTLAGPWGNEQFF

v_gene: TRBV20-1
j_gene: TRBJ1-2
d_gene: TRBD1
abundance: many
CDR3nt: TGCAGTGCTAGTGGGACAGTCGGCTACACCTTC
CDR3aa: CSASGTVGYTF

v_gene: TRBV19
j_gene: TRBJ2-2
d_gene: TRBD2
abundance: many
CDR3nt: TGTGCCAGTAGTATACTAGCGGGAGCGCACGGGGAGCTGTTTTTT
CDR3aa: CASSILAGAHGELFF

v_gene: TRBV13
j_gene: TRBJ2-7
d_gene: .
abundance: few
CDR3nt: TGTGCCAGCAGCTTAGGCCTCAGCCGATCCTACGAGCAGTACTTC
CDR3aa: CASSLGLSRSYEQYF

v_gene: TRBV5-4
j_gene: TRBJ1-1
d_gene: TRBD1
abundance: .
CDR3nt: TGTGCCAGCAGTGTGGGACAGGGGGTCGGTGGCACTGAAGCTTTCTTT
CDR3aa: CASSVGQGVGGTEAFF

v_gene: TRBV20-1
j_gene: TRBJ2-1
d_gene: TRBD2
abundance: .
CDR3nt: TGCAGTGCTAGAGATACCCTAGCGGACACTTACAATGAGCAGTTCTTC
CDR3aa: CSARDTLADTYNEQFF

v_gene: TRBV10-3
j_gene: TRBJ2-5
d_gene: TRBD2
abundance: many
CDR3nt: TGTGCCATCAGTTCTCAGGGACTAGACCAAGAGACCCAGTACTTC
CDR3aa: CAISSQGLDQETQYF

v_gene: TRBV6-5
j_gene: TRBJ2-5
d_gene: TRBD1
abundance: many
CDR3nt: TGTGCCAGCAGTTACTCCGGGACAGGGATTTGGGAGACCCAGTACTTC
CDR3aa: CASSYSGTGIWETQYF

v_gene: TRBV13
j_gene: TRBJ2-2
d_gene: .
abundance: .
CDR3nt: TGTGCCAGCAGCTTAGCCCAGAACACCGGGGAGCTGTTTTTT
CDR3aa: CASSLAQNTGELFF

v_gene: TRBV28
j_gene: TRBJ1-2
d_gene: .
abundance: many
CDR3nt: TGTGCCAGCAGTTTTTATGATGGCTACACCTTC
CDR3aa: CASSFYDGYTF

v_gene: TRBV28
j_gene: TRBJ1-5
d_gene: TRBD1
abundance: .
CDR3nt: TGTGCCAGCAGCTCGGGACAGGGAAGGGAGGGACAGCCCCAGCATTTT
CDR3aa: CASSSGQGREGQPQHF

v_gene: TRBV10-3
j_gene: TRBJ2-7
d_gene: TRBD1
abundance: .
CDR3nt: TGTGCCATCAGTGCGGGACAGGGAATAAGGAGCGAGCAGTACTTC
CDR3aa: CAISAGQGIRSEQYF

v_gene: TRBV28
j_gene: TRBJ2-2
d_gene: TRBD2
abundance: many
CDR3nt: TGTGCCTGTCATAGCGGGAGCGCCGGGGAGCTGTTTTTT
CDR3aa: CACHSGSAGELFF

v_gene: TRBV7-2
j_gene: TRBJ2-3
d_gene: .
abundance: many
CDR3nt: TGTGCCAGCAGCTTCGCCTGGGGCAGCACAGATACGCAGTATTTT
CDR3aa: CASSFAWGSTDTQYF

v_gene: TRBV20-1
j_gene: TRBJ1-2
d_gene: TRBD1
abundance: once
CDR3nt: TGCAGTGCTCGTCGGACAGGGATTGGGGGCTACACCTTC
CDR3aa: CSARRTGIGGYTF

v_gene: TRBV7-3
j_gene: TRBJ2-3
d_gene: .
abundance: few
CDR3nt: TGTGCCAGCAGCTTCGGATCAGATACGCAGTATTTT
CDR3aa: CASSFGSDTQYF

v_gene: TRBV12-3/TRBV12-4
j_gene: TRBJ2-2
d_gene: .
abundance: .
CDR3nt: TGTGCCAGCAGGCTAATGAACGCCGGGGAGCTGTTTTTT
CDR3aa: CASRLMNAGELFF

v_gene: TRBV19
j_gene: TRBJ2-7
d_gene: .
abundance: .
CDR3nt: TGTGCCAGTAGTATCCGCGACAGCAACCCCTACGAGCAGTACTTC
CDR3aa: CASSIRDSNPYEQYF

v_gene: TRBV19
j_gene: TRBJ1-2
d_gene: .
abundance: few
CDR3nt: TGTGCCAGTAGTATTTCTGGGACACTCTATGGCTACACCTTC
CDR3aa: CASSISGTLYGYTF